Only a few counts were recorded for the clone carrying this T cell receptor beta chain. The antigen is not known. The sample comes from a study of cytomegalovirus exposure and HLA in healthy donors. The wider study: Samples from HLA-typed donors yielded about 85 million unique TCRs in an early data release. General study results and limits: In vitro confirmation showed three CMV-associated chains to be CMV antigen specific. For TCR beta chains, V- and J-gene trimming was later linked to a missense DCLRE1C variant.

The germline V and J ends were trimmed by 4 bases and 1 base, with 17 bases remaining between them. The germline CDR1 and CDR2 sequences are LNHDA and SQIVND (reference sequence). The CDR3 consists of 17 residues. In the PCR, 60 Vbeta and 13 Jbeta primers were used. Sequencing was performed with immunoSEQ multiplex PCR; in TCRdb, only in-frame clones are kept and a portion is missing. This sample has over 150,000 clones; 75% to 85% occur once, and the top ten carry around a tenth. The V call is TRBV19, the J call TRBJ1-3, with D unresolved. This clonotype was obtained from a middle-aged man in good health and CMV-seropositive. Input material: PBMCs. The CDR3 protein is CASSNLGGLSSGNTIYF. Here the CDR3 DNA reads TGTGCCAGTAGTAACTTGGGAGGGCTTTCTTCTGGAAACACCATATATTTT.